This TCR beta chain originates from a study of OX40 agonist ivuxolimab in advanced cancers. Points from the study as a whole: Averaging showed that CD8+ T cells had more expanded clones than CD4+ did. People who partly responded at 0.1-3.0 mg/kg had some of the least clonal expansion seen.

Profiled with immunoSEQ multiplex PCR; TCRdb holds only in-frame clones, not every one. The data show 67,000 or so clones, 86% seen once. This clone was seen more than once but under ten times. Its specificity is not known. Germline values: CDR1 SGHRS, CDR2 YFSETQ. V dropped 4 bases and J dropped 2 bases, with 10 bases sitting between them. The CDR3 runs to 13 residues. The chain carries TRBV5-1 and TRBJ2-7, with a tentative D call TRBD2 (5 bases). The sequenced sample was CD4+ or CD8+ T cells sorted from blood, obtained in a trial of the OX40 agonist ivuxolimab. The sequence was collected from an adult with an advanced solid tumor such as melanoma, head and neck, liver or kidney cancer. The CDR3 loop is CASSPDSTYEQYF. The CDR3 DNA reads TGCGCCAGCAGCCCGGACTCGACCTACGAGCAGTACTTC.